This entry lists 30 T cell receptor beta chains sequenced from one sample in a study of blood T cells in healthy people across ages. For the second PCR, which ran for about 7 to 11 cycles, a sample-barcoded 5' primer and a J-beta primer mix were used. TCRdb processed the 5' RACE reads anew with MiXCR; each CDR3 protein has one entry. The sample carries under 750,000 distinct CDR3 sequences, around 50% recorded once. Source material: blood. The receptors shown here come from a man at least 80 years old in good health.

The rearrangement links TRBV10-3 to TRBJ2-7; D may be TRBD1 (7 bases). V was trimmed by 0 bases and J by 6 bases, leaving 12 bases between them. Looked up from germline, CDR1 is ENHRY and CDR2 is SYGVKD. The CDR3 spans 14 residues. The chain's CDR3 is CAISESVQGGEQYF. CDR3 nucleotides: TGTGCCATCAGTGAGTCGGTGCAGGGGGGCGAGCAGTACTTC.

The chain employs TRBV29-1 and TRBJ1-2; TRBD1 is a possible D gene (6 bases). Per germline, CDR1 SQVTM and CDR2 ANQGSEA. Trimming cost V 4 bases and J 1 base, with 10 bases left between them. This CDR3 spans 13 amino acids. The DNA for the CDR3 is TGCAGCGTTGTGACAGGTCTTAACTATGGCTACACCTTC. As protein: CSVVTGLNYGYTF.

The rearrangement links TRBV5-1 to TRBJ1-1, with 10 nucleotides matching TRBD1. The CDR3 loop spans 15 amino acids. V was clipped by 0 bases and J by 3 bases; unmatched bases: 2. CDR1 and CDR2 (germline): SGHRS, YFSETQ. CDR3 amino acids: CASSLGQGAYTEAFF. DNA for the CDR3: TGCGCCAGCAGCTTGGGACAGGGGGCCTACACTGAAGCTTTCTTT.

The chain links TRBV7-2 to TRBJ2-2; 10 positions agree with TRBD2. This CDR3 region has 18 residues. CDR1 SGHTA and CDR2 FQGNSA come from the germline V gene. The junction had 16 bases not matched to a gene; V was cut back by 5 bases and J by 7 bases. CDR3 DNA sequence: TGTGCCAGCAGCCCGGCGGGTCGTAGCGGGAGGATGAGCGGGGAGCTGTTTTTT. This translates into CASSPAGRSGRMSGELFF.

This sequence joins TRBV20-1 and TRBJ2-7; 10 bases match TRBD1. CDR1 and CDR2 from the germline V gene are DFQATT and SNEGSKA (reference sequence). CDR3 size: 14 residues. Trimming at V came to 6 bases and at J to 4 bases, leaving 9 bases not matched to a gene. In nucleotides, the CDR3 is TGCAGTGCCAGCGGGACAGGGGATGGGTACGAGCAGTACTTC. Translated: CSASGTGDGYEQYF.

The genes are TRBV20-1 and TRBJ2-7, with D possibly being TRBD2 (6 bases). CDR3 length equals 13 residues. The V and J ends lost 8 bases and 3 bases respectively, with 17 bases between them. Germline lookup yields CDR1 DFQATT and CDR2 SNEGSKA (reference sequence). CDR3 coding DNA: TGCAGTCTCCAAGATAGGACTATCTACGAGCAGTACTTC. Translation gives CSLQDRTIYEQYF.

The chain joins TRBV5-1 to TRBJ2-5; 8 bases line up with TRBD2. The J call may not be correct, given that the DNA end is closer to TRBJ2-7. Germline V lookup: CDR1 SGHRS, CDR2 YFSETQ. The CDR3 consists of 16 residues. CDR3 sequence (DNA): TGCGCCAGCAGCTTGGAGGGTCGGGTTAGCGGGATCGAGCAGTACTTC. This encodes CASSLEGRVSGIEQYF.

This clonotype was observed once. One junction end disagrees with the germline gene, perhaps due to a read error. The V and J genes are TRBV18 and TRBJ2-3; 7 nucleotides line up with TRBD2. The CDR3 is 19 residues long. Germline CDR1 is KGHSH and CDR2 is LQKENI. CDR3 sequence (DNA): TGTGCCGGCTCACCTCTGAAGGGAGGGGCTATCTTTACGGCAGATACGCAGTATTTT. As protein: CAGSPLKGGAIFTADTQYF. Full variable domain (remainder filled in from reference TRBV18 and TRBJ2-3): NAGVMQNPRHLVRRRGQEARLRCSPMKGHSHVYWYRQLPEEGLKFMVYLQKENIIDESGMPKERFSAEFPKEGPSILRIQQVVRGDSAAYFCAGSPLKGGAIFTADTQYFGPGTRLTVL.

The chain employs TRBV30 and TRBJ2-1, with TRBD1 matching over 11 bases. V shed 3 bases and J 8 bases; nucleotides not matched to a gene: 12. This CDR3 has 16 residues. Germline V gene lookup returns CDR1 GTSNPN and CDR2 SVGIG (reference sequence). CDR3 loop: CAWSRPDGDRGDEQFF. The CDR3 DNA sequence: TGTGCCTGGAGCCGCCCCGACGGGGACAGGGGGGATGAGCAGTTCTTC.

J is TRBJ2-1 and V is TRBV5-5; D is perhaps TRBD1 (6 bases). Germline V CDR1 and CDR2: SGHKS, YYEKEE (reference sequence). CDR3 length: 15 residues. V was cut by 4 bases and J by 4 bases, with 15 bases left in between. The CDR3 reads CASSPEDRLYNEQFF. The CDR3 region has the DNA TGTGCCAGCAGCCCAGAGGACAGACTTTACAATGAGCAGTTCTTC. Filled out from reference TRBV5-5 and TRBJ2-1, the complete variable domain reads DAGVTQSPTHLIKTRGQQVTLRCSPISGHKSVSWYQQVLGQGPQFIFQYYEKEERGRGNFPDRFSARQFPNYSSELNVNALLLGDSALYLCASSPEDRLYNEQFFGPGTRLTVL.

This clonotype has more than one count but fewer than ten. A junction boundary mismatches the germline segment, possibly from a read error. The CDR3 nucleotides read TGTGCTAGCAGCGCCGGGAGAGGAGTAGATACGCAGTATTTT. As protein: CASSAGRGVDTQYF. The chain carries TRBV7-7 and TRBJ2-3; perhaps TRBD2 as D (6 bases). Germline V gene sequence: CDR1 SSHAT, CDR2 FNYEAQ (reference sequence). The length of the CDR3 is 14 residues.

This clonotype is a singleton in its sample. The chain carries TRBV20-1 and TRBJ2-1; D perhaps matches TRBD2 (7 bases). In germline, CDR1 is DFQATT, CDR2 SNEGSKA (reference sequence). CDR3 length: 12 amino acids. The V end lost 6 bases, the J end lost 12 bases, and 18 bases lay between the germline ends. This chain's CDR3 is CSAGTKAGAQFF. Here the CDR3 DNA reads TGCAGTGCCGGGACAAAGGCGGGAGCGCAGTTCTTC.

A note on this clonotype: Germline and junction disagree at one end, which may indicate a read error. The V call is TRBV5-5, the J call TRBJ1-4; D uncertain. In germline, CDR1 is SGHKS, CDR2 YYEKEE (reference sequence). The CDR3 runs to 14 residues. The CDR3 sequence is CASSLSATDEKLFF. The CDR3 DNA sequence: TGTGCCAGCAGCCTGAGTGCAACTGATGAAAAACTGTTTTTT.

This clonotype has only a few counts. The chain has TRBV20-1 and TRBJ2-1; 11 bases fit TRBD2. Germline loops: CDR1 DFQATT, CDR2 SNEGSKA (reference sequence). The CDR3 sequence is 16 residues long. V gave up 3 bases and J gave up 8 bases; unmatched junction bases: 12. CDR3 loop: CSASSHTSGSRDEQFF. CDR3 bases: TGCAGTGCTAGTTCCCATACTAGCGGGAGTCGTGATGAGCAGTTCTTC.

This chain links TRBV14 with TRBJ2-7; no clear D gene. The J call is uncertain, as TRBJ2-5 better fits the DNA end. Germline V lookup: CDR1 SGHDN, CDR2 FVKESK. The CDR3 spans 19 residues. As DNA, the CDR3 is TGTGCCAGCAGCCAAGATTCGTTTCAGGCGTCCCCTCTCCGAGAGACCCAGTACTTC. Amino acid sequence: CASSQDSFQASPLRETQYF.

CDR3 loop: CSARDRVDYTQYF. The DNA of the CDR3 is TGCAGTGCTAGGGACCGGGTGGATTATACGCAGTATTTT. This chain uses TRBV20-1 with TRBJ2-3; D gene uncertain. The CDR3 sequence is 13 residues long. Germline lookup yields CDR1 DFQATT and CDR2 SNEGSKA (reference sequence). With 3 bases removed from V and 7 bases from J, the gap between germline ends came to 14 bases.

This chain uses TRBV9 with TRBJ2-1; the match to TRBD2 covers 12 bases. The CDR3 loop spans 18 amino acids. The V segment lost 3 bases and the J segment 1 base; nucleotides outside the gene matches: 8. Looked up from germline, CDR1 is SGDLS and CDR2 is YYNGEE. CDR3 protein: CASSAGLAGRESYNEQFF. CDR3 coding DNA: TGTGCCAGCAGCGCCGGACTAGCGGGACGTGAATCCTACAATGAGCAGTTCTTC.

The CDR3 loop reads CASRSSLAENYNEQYF. The CDR3 nucleotides read TGTGCCAGCAGGTCATCACTAGCGGAAAACTACAATGAGCAGTACTTC. This chain uses TRBV28 with TRBJ2-1, with 8 bases that match TRBD2. The J call may be faulty, since TRBJ2-7 better matches the DNA end. CDR1 and CDR2 from the germline V gene are MDHEN and SYDVKM. This CDR3 has 16 residues.

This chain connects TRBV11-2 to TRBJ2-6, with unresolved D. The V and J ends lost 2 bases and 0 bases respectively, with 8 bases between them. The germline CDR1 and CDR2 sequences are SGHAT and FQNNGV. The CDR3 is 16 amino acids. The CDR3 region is CASSLSGDSGANVLTF. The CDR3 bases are TGTGCCAGCAGCTTATCAGGAGACTCTGGGGCCAACGTCCTGACTTTC.

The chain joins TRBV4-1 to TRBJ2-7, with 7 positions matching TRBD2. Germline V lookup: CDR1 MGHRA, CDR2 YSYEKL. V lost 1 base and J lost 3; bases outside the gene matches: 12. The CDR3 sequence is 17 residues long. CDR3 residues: CASSQGRASGMSYEQYF. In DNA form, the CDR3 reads TGCGCCAGCAGCCAAGGTCGGGCTAGCGGTATGAGCTACGAGCAGTACTTC.

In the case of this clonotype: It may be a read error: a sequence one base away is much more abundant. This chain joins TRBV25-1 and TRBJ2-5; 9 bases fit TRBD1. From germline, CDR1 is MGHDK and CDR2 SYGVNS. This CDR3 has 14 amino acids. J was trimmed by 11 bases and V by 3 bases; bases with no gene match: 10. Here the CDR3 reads CASSDGQGRNEQYF. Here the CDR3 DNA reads TGTGCCAGCAGTGACGGACAGGGGCGGAATGAGCAGTACTTC.

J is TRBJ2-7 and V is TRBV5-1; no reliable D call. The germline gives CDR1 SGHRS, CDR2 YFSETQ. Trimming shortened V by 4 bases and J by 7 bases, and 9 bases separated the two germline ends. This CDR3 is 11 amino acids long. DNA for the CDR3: TGCGCCAGCAGCCAGAACCGGGAGCAGTACTTC. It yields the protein CASSQNREQYF.

The CDR3 reads CASSPGENPYEQYF. The CDR3 DNA sequence: TGTGCCAGCTCACCAGGGGAGAATCCCTACGAGCAGTACTTC. The rearrangement uses TRBV18 and TRBJ2-7; a weak D match, TRBD2 (5 bases). V lost 2 bases and J 2 bases, leaving 10 bases between the germline ends. This CDR3 spans 14 amino acids. CDR1 is KGHSH, CDR2 LQKENI, per germline.

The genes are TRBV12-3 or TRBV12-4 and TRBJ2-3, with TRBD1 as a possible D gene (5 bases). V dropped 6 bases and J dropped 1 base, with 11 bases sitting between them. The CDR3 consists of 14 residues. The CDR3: CASRKGVGTDTQYF. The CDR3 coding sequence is TGTGCCAGCAGGAAAGGGGTCGGCACAGATACGCAGTATTTT.

The CDR3 is CSARRTGTGYGYTF. CDR3 nucleotide sequence: TGCAGTGCTAGACGGACAGGGACTGGGTATGGCTACACCTTC. The gene calls are TRBV20-1 and TRBJ1-2, with 8 bases lining up with TRBD1. The CDR3 runs 14 residues. Germline V gene lookup returns CDR1 DFQATT and CDR2 SNEGSKA (reference sequence). Trimming took 2 bases from V and 5 from J; bases not matched to a gene: 7.

CDR3 region: CASSVPGTGLDEQFF. CDR3 in DNA: TGTGCCAGCAGCGTACCCGGGACCGGGCTAGATGAGCAGTTCTTC. This chain uses TRBV5-6 with TRBJ2-1; D tentatively reads TRBD1 or TRBD2 (5 bases each). The CDR3 runs 15 residues. CDR1 and CDR2 from the germline V gene are SGHDT and YYEEEE. V lost 4 bases to trimming and J lost 8 bases, with 19 bases between them. Full variable domain (remainder filled in from reference TRBV5-6 and TRBJ2-1): DAGVTQSPTHLIKTRGQQVTLRCSPKSGHDTVSWYQQALGQGPQFIFQYYEEEERQRGNFPDRFSGHQFPNYSSELNVNALLLGDSALYLCASSVPGTGLDEQFFGPGTRLTVL.

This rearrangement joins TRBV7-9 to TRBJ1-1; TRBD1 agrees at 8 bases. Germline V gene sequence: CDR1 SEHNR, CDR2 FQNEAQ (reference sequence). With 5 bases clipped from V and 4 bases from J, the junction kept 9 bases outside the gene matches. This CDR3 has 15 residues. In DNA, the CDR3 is TGTGCCAGCAGCCGAACGGACAGGGAGGGCACTGAAGCTTTCTTT. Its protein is CASSRTDREGTEAFF.

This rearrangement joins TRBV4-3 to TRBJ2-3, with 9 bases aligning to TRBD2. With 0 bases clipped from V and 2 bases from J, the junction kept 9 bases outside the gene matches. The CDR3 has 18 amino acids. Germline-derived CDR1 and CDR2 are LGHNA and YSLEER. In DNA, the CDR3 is TGCGCCAGCAGCCAAGAAGGTCCAGCGGGGGGCCCCACAGATACGCAGTATTTT. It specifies CASSQEGPAGGPTDTQYF.

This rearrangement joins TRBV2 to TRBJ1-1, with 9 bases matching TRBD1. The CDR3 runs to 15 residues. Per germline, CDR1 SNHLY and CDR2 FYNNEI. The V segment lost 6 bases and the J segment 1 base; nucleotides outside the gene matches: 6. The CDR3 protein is CASRGGTGRNTEAFF. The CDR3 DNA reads TGTGCCAGCAGGGGAGGGACAGGGAGGAACACTGAAGCTTTCTTT.

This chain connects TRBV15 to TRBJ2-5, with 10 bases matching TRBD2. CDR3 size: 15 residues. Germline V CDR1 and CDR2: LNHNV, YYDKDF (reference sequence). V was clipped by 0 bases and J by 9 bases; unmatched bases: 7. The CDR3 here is CATSRETSGRVSQYF. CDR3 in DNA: TGTGCCACCAGCAGAGAGACTAGCGGGCGGGTCTCCCAGTACTTC.